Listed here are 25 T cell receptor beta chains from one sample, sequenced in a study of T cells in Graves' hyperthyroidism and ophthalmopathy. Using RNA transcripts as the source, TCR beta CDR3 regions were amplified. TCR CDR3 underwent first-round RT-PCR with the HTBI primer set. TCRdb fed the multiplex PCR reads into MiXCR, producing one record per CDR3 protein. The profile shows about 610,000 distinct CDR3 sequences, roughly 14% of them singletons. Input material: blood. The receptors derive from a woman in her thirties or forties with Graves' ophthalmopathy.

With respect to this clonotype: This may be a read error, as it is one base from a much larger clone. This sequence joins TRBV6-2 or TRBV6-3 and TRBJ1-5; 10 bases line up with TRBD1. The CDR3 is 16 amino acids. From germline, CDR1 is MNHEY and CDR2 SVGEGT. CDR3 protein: CAGSYSGTGGNQPQHF. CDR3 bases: TGTGCCGGCAGTTACTCCGGGACAGGGGGCAATCAGCCCCAGCATTTT.

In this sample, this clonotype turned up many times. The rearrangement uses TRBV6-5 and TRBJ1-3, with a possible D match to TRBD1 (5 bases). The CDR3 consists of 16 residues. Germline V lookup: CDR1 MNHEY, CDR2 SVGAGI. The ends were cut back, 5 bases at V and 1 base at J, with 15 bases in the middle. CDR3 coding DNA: TGTGCCAGCAGTCGCCGACCGGGGACTTCTGGAAACACCATATATTTT. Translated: CASSRRPGTSGNTIYF.

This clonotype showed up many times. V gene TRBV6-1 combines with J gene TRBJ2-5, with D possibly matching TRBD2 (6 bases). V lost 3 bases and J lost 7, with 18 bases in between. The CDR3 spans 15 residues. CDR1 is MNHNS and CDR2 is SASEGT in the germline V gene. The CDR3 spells CASSEALSGVGTQYF. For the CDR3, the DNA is TGTGCCAGCAGTGAGGCCCTATCGGGGGTGGGGACCCAGTACTTC.

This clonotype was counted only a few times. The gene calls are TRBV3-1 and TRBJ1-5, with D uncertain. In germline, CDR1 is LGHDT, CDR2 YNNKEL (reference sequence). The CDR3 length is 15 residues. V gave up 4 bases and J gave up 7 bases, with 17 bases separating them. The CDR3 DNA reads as TGTGCCAGCAGCCGGGCTTCTGAAGGGTCCCAGCCCCAGCATTTT. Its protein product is CASSRASEGSQPQHF. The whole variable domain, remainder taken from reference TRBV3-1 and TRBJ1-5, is DTAVSQTPKYLVTQMGNDKSIKCEQNLGHDTMYWYKQDSKKFLKIMFSYNNKELIINETVPNRFSPKSPDKAHLNLHINSLELGDSAVYFCASSRASEGSQPQHFGDGTRLSIL.

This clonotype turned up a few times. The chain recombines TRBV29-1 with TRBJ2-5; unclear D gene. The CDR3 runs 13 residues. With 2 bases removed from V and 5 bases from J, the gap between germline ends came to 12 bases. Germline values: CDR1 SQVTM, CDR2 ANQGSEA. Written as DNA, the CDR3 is TGCAGCGTTGAATCCGGGTCCTGGGAGACCCAGTACTTC. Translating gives CSVESGSWETQYF.

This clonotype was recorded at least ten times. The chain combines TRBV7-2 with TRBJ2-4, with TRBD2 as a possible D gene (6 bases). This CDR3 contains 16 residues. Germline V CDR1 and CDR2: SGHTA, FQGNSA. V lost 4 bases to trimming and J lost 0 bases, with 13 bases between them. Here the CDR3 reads CASSSPGLGAKNIQYF. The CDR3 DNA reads TGTGCCAGCAGCTCCCCGGGACTGGGAGCCAAAAACATTCAGTACTTC.

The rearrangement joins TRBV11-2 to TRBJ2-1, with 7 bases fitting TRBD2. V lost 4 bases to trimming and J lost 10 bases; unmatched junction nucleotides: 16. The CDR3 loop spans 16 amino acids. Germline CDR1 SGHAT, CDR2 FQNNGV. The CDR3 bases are TGTGCCAGCAGCTCGTTAGGTGGGGGGGAGTTTTTGGAGCAGTTCTTC. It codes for CASSSLGGGEFLEQFF.

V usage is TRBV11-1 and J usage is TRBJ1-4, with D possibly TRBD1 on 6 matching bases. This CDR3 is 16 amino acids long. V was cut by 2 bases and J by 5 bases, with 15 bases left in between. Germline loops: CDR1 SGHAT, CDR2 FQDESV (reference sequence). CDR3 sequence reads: CASSLFSGAQNEKLFF. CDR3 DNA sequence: TGTGCCAGCAGCTTATTCTCAGGGGCACAAAATGAAAAACTGTTTTTT.

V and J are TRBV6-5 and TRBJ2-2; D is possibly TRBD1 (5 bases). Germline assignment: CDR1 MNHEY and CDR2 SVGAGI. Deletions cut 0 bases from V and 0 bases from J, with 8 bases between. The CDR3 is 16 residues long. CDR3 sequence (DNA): TGTGCCAGCAGTTACTCGTTAGGGGCGAACACCGGGGAGCTGTTTTTT. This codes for CASSYSLGANTGELFF.

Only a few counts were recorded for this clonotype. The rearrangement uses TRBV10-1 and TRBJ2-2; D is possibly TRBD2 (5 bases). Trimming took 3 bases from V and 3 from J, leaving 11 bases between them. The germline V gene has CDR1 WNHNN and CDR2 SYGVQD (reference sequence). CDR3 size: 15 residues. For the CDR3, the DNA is TGCGCCAGCAGTGAACGGAGGATGGACACCGGGGAGCTGTTTTTT. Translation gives CASSERRMDTGELFF.

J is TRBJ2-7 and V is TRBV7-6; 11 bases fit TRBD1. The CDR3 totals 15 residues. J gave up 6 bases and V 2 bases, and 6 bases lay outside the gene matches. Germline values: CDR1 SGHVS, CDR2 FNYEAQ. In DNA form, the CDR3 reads TGTGCCAGCAGCTTAATAGGACAGGGGGCGAGCGAGCAGTACTTC. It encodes CASSLIGQGASEQYF. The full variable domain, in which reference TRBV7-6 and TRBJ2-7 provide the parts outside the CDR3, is GAGVSQSPRYKVTKRGQDVALRCDPISGHVSLYWYRQALGQGPEFLTYFNYEAQQDKSGLPNDRFSAERPEGSISTLTIQRTEQRDSAMYRCASSLIGQGASEQYFGPGTRLTVT.

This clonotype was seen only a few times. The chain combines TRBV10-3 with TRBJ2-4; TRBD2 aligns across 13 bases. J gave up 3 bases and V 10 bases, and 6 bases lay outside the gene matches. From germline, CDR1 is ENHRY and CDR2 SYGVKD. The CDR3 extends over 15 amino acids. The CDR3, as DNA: TGTGCCAGCGGAGGGACTAGCGGGGTCAAAAACATTCAGTACTTC. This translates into CASGGTSGVKNIQYF.

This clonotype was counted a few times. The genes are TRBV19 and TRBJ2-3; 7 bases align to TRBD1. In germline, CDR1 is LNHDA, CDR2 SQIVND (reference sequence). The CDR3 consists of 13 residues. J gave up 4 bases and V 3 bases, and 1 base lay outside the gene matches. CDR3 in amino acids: CASSMQGADTQYF. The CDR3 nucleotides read TGTGCCAGTAGTATGCAGGGGGCAGATACGCAGTATTTT.

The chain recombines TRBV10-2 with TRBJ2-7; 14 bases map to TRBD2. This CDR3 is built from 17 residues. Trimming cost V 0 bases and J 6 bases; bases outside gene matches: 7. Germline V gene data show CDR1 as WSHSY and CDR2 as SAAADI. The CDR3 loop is CASSESRMTSGRGEQYF. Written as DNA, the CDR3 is TGCGCCAGCAGTGAGTCGAGAATGACTAGCGGGAGGGGCGAGCAGTACTTC.

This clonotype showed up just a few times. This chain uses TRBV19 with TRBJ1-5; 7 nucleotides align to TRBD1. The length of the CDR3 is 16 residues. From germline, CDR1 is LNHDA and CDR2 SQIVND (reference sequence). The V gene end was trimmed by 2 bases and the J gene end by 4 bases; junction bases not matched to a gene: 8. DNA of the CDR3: TGTGCCAGTAGTATAACAGGGGAAGTGCTGAATCAGCCCCAGCATTTT. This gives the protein CASSITGEVLNQPQHF.

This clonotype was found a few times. CDR3: CASSLTQNRVGYTF. As DNA, the CDR3 is TGTGCCAGCAGCCTAACCCAGAACAGGGTCGGCTACACCTTC. The chain carries TRBV11-2 and TRBJ1-2; TRBD1 is a possible D gene (6 bases). Trimming took 5 bases from V and 8 from J, leaving 18 bases between them. The CDR3 is made up of 14 amino acids. The germline gives CDR1 SGHAT, CDR2 FQNNGV.

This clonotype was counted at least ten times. The CDR3 DNA is TGTGCCAGCAGTTACAACAGGGGGAACACTGAAGCTTTCTTT. It specifies CASSYNRGNTEAFF. The chain uses TRBV2 and TRBJ1-1, with TRBD1 matching 7 bases. Losses at the gene ends were 5 bases for V and 1 base for J; bases not matched to a gene: 4. CDR1 and CDR2 (germline): SNHLY, FYNNEI. The CDR3 is 14 amino acids.

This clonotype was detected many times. In nucleotides, the CDR3 is TGTGCCAGTAGTATCTTACCGGGACAGGAGCACTATGGCTACACCTTC. It encodes CASSILPGQEHYGYTF. The gene calls are TRBV19 and TRBJ1-2; TRBD1 matches 8 bases. Trimming at V came to 3 bases and at J to 3 bases, leaving 9 bases not matched to a gene. CDR1 is LNHDA and CDR2 is SQIVND in the germline V gene (reference sequence). The CDR3 has 16 residues.

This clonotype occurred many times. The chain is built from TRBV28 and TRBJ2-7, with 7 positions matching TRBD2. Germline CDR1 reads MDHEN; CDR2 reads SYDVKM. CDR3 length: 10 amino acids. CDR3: CASGGYEQYF. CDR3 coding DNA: TGTGCGTCGGGGGGCTACGAGCAGTACTTC.

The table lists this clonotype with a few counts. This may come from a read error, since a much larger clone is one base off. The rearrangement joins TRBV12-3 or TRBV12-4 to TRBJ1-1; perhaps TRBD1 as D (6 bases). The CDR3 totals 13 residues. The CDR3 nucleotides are TGTGCCAGCAGCCTCCAACAGGGAGTTGAAGCTTCCTTT. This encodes CASSLQQGVEASF.

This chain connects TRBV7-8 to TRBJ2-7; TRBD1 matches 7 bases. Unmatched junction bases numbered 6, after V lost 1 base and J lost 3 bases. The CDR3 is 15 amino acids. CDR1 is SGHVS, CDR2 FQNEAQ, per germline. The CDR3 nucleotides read TGTGCCAGCAGCTTAGGACAGGGCGGCTTCTACGAGCAGTACTTC. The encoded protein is CASSLGQGGFYEQYF.

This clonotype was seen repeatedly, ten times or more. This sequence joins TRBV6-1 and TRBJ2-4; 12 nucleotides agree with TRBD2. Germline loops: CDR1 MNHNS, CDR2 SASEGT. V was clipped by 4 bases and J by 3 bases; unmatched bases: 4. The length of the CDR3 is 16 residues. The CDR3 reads CASSAGLAGYKNIQYF. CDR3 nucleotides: TGTGCCAGCAGTGCGGGACTAGCGGGCTACAAAAACATTCAGTACTTC.

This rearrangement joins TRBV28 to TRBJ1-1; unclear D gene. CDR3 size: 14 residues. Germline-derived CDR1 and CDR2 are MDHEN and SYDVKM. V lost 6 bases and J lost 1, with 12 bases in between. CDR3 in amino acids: CASRSSDRNTEAFF. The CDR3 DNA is TGTGCCAGCAGAAGCTCAGACCGGAACACTGAAGCTTTCTTT.

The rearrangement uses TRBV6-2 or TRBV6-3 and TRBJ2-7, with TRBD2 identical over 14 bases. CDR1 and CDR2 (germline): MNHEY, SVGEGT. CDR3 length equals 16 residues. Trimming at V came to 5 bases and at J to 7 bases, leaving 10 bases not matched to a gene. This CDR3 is CASSKGLAGVRTEQYF. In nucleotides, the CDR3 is TGTGCCAGCAGTAAGGGACTAGCGGGAGTAAGGACGGAGCAGTACTTC.

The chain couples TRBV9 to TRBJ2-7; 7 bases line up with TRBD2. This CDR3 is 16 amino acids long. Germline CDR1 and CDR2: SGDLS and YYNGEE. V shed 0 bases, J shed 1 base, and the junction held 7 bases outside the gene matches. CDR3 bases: TGTGCCAGCAGCGTAGGTTTTGCTAGCGGTTCCTACGAGCAGTACTTC. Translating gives CASSVGFASGSYEQYF.